This T cell receptor beta chain came from a study of CD8+ T cells in alopecia areata. The overall study: Tofacitinib was taken orally by treated patients, and the dose was 5 to 10 mg twice daily. Study conclusions and caveats: With patients, TCR sharing proved less clear than in mice, a difference possibly related to HLA. Alphabeta T cells residing in normal skin are also sequenced in scalp samples.

Looked up from germline, CDR1 is SEHNR and CDR2 is FQNEAQ (reference sequence). V dropped 5 bases and J dropped 7; count of bases not matched to a gene: 6. The CDR3 is 14 residues long. This clone was counted only a few times. The antigen remains undetermined. Alopecia areata patients provided lesional scalp punch biopsies and peripheral blood, both collected for the study. RNA extraction was followed by reverse transcription into cDNA, which acted as the sequencing template. Produced via immunoSEQ multiplex PCR; TCRdb's table is partial and in-frame only. This repertoire shows 120,000 or so clones, 30% to 40% found once; its top ten account for approximately 3.3%.

Sequencing used CD4+ T cells sorted from blood. The genes are TRBV7-9 and TRBJ2-4; 9 nucleotides agree with TRBD1. This receptor was identified in a human donor with alopecia areata. The CDR3 spells CASSPGTGSNIQYF. The CDR3 DNA sequence: TGTGCCAGCAGCCCCGGGACAGGGTCGAACATTCAGTACTTC.